The clone carrying this T cell receptor beta chain was observed once. Its antigen remains unidentified. This sample was taken from a study of T cell responses to AZD1222 COVID-19 vaccine. Per the germline V gene, CDR1 is SGHNT and CDR2 is YYREEE (reference sequence). The CDR3 runs 14 residues. Trimming removed 0 bases from V and 1 base from J, with 8 bases in between. Produced via immunoSEQ multiplex PCR; TCRdb's table is partial and in-frame only. This sample has 95,000 or so clones; roughly 84% occur once, and the top ten carry about 2.8%. Regarding the study as a whole: Baseline serostatus was positive in only 5 to 7 AZD1222 recipients. Nearly half of the spike-specific TCRs reportedly recognize variant regions that carry no mutations.

This clonotype was sampled from an adult in good health. The source was peripheral blood, collected on day 0 of AZD1222 vaccination. This rearrangement joins TRBV5-4 to TRBJ2-7, with D unresolved. The DNA of the CDR3 is TGTGCCAGCAGCTTGGACCCAGGATCCTACGAGCAGTACTTC. Translating it yields CASSLDPGSYEQYF.